This TCR beta chain derives from a study of post-analysis software for immune sequencing data. Study results and caveats: Higher frequency in patients than in controls was seen for roughly five TRBV segments, with TRBV5-6, TRBV5-1 and TRBV20-1 among them.

Trimming pared 7 bases from V and 1 base from J, leaving 18 bases between. CDR3 length equals 15 residues. Germline V CDR1 and CDR2: DFQATT, SNEGSKA (reference sequence). To note about this clonotype: Its antigen is unidentified.

Tagging with unique molecular identifiers was a feature of the TCR beta cDNA libraries. TCRdb independently ran MiXCR on the PCR reads; one entry per CDR3 protein. This table holds about 540,000 distinct CDR3 sequences, around a third found once. The material sequenced was blood. This clonotype originated in a girl under 18 with multiple sclerosis. V gene TRBV20-1 combines with J gene TRBJ2-3; D possibly uses TRBD1 or TRBD2 (7 bases each). The DNA of the CDR3 is TGCAGTGGGGGGGGACAGACTAGAGGCACAGATACGCAGTATTTT. Amino acids: CSGGGQTRGTDTQYF.